This record looks at one T cell receptor (beta chain) sequence and its context. This sample was taken from a study of TIL therapy for anti-PD-1-resistant metastatic lung cancer. Study at large: Half of patients were current or former smokers.

The libraries were made with immunoSEQ v3. Some clones are missing from TCRdb's copy, which holds only in-frame ones; the method was immunoSEQ multiplex PCR. The table shows about 60,000 clones, with about nine tenths occurring only once. The CDR3 loop spans 13 amino acids. Trimming cost V 0 bases and J 8 bases, with 11 bases left between them. Germline CDR1 and CDR2: SGHNT and YYREEE (reference sequence). As for time point: pre-treatment sample, taken before nivolumab and TIL therapy. The sequenced sample was blood, obtained at baseline. The V call is TRBV5-4, the J call TRBJ1-2; D is unresolved. The sequence was collected from a person aged 25-85 years with non-small cell lung cancer. This CDR3 reads CASSLENTVGYTF. The CDR3 DNA sequence: TGTGCCAGCAGCTTGGAAAATACGGTGGGCTACACCTTC.